The 18 T cell receptor beta chains in this list originate from one sample, sequenced in a study of T cells in Graves' hyperthyroidism and ophthalmopathy. The TCR beta CDR3 regions underwent amplification using RNA transcripts as the source. Primed by the HTBI set, a first-round RT-PCR was run on the TCR CDR3. One entry per CDR3 protein, called by TCRdb with MiXCR from the multiplex PCR reads. The profile shows some 360,000 distinct CDR3 sequences, 11% to 15% of them singletons. The sequencing sample was made of blood. Receptor source: a woman aged 60-70 years with Graves' hyperthyroidism.

This clonotype was found a few times. The V and J genes are TRBV20-1 and TRBJ2-3; TRBD1 might be the D (6 bases). CDR1 is DFQATT, CDR2 SNEGSKA, per germline (reference sequence). This CDR3 comprises 16 residues. Trimming shortened V by 3 bases and J by 5 bases, and 21 bases separated the two germline ends. Here the CDR3 reads CSASPPPGRGKDTQYF. The CDR3 nucleotides read TGCAGTGCTAGTCCCCCCCCAGGCAGGGGCAAAGATACGCAGTATTTT.

The table lists this clonotype with many counts. V usage is TRBV20-1 and J usage is TRBJ2-2; 8 bases align to TRBD2. Germline lookup yields CDR1 DFQATT and CDR2 SNEGSKA (reference sequence). The junction had 5 bases not matched to a gene; V was cut back by 0 bases and J by 5 bases. The CDR3 extends over 15 amino acids. The CDR3 DNA follows: TGCAGTGCTAGAGAAAGCGGGAGTGGGACCGGGGAGCTGTTTTTT. This sequence encodes CSARESGSGTGELFF.

This clonotype was observed many times. The CDR3 region has the DNA TGTGCCAGCAGCTCTCACAGGGGAGGCGAGACCCAGTACTTC. This encodes CASSSHRGGETQYF. The chain links TRBV11-2 to TRBJ2-5, with a tentative D call TRBD1 (7 bases). V was trimmed by 4 bases and J by 5 bases, leaving 14 bases between them. Germline-derived CDR1 and CDR2 are SGHAT and FQNNGV. This CDR3 spans 14 amino acids.

The genes are TRBV7-9 and TRBJ1-1; D not resolved. Germline V gives CDR1 SEHNR, CDR2 FQNEAQ (reference sequence). The CDR3 extends over 12 amino acids. V was trimmed by 4 bases and J by 5 bases, leaving 8 bases between them. CDR3 protein: CASSSYTTEAFF. The CDR3 DNA reads TGTGCCAGCAGCTCTTATACTACTGAAGCTTTCTTT.

This clonotype showed up just a few times. This rearrangement joins TRBV7-2 to TRBJ2-1; the match to TRBD2 covers 9 bases. Germline V gene lookup returns CDR1 SGHTA and CDR2 FQGNSA. The CDR3 sequence is 15 residues long. V dropped 5 bases and J dropped 8; count of bases not matched to a gene: 10. CDR3 DNA sequence: TGTGCCAGCAGCCCCTGGACTAGCGCCCCAGATGAGCAGTTCTTC. Translation: CASSPWTSAPDEQFF.

The chain carries TRBV2 and TRBJ1-4; D may be TRBD1 (5 bases). Germline lookup yields CDR1 SNHLY and CDR2 FYNNEI. With 5 bases removed from V and 5 bases from J, the gap between germline ends came to 9 bases. This CDR3 region has 13 residues. CDR3: CASSIRGNEKLFF. For the CDR3, the DNA is TGTGCCAGCAGTATCCGGGGCAATGAAAAACTGTTTTTT.

This clonotype was seen a few times. This chain joins TRBV14 and TRBJ1-1; D perhaps matches TRBD1 (6 bases). Germline V lookup: CDR1 SGHDN, CDR2 FVKESK. V was pared by 1 base and J by 0 bases, with 9 bases between. The CDR3 has 15 residues. The CDR3 region has the DNA TGTGCCAGCAGCCAAGTGGGGGCCCTGAACACTGAAGCTTTCTTT. This gives the protein CASSQVGALNTEAFF.

The DNA for the CDR3 is TGTGCCAGTAGTACCGCAGACAGGGGAGTCGGTGAGCAGTTCTTC. It yields the protein CASSTADRGVGEQFF. This chain links TRBV19 with TRBJ2-1, with 8 bases identical to TRBD1. CDR1 is LNHDA and CDR2 is SQIVND in the germline V gene (reference sequence). This CDR3 is 15 amino acids long. V shed 4 bases and J 9 bases; nucleotides not matched to a gene: 11. The full variable domain, completed using reference TRBV19 and TRBJ2-1, is DGGITQSPKYLFRKEGQNVTLSCEQNLNHDAMYWYRQDPGQGLRLIYYSQIVNDFQKGDIAEGYSVSREKKESFPLTVTSAQKNPTAFYLCASSTADRGVGEQFFGPGTRLTVL.

This chain links TRBV12-3 or TRBV12-4 with TRBJ2-7; TRBD1 matches at 8 bases. The V and J ends lost 6 bases and 0 bases, in that order; junction bases with no gene match: 4. The CDR3 contains 14 residues. As DNA, the CDR3 is TGTGCCAGCAGCGGGACAGGCTTCTCCTACGAGCAGTACTTC. Translation: CASSGTGFSYEQYF.

This clonotype was observed many times. The chain is built from TRBV27 and TRBJ2-2; D perhaps matches TRBD2 (6 bases). The CDR3 has 17 residues. Trimming pared 6 bases from V and 0 bases from J, leaving 17 bases between. Germline CDR1 MNHEY, CDR2 SMNVEV (reference sequence). In DNA, the CDR3 is TGTGCCAGCAGCCCAAGCGGGCCGGTCGCGAACACCGGGGAGCTGTTTTTT. Translating it yields CASSPSGPVANTGELFF.

In nucleotides, the CDR3 is TGTGCCAGCAGCTCGGCTAGCGGGAGATACGAGCAGTACTTC. Its protein is CASSSASGRYEQYF. The chain recombines TRBV2 with TRBJ2-7, with TRBD2 identical over 10 bases. CDR1 is SNHLY and CDR2 is FYNNEI in the germline V gene. Trimming at V came to 6 bases and at J to 4 bases, leaving 6 bases not matched to a gene. There are 14 residues in the CDR3.

The rearrangement joins TRBV6-1 to TRBJ1-1; 8 nucleotides align to TRBD1. Germline CDR1 and CDR2: MNHNS and SASEGT. V shed 6 bases and J 5 bases; nucleotides not matched to a gene: 5. There are 13 residues in the CDR3. CDR3 amino acids: CASSSGGETEAFF. DNA for the CDR3: TGTGCCAGCAGCTCAGGGGGCGAGACTGAAGCTTTCTTT.

Many counts were recorded for this clonotype. V gene TRBV20-1 combines with J gene TRBJ2-3; 7 nucleotides align to TRBD2. V lost 3 bases, J lost 1 base, and 10 bases stayed unmatched. The CDR3 totals 16 residues. Germline V gives CDR1 DFQATT, CDR2 SNEGSKA (reference sequence). The CDR3 reads CSASGLADAGTDTQYF. CDR3 DNA: TGCAGTGCTAGCGGGCTAGCGGACGCCGGCACAGATACGCAGTATTTT.

The genes are TRBV2 and TRBJ2-1; the match to TRBD1 covers 10 bases. The CDR3 loop spans 17 amino acids. V lost 6 bases and J lost 8; bases outside the gene matches: 16. The germline V gene has CDR1 SNHLY and CDR2 FYNNEI. CDR3 nucleotide sequence: TGTGCCAGCAGAAACGGGGACAGGGGCCGTTACTTGGATGAGCAGTTCTTC. The encoded protein is CASRNGDRGRYLDEQFF.

Many counts were recorded for this clonotype. CDR3 amino acids: CASSIVGGSNQPQHF. In nucleotides, the CDR3 is TGTGCCAGTAGTATAGTGGGGGGTAGCAATCAGCCCCAGCATTTT. This chain uses TRBV19 with TRBJ1-5; tentative D call: TRBD1 (5 bases). There are 15 residues in the CDR3. V was shortened by 1 base and J by 0 bases, with 7 bases between the two germline ends. From germline, CDR1 is LNHDA and CDR2 SQIVND (reference sequence).

At least ten counts were recorded for this clonotype. V usage is TRBV14 and J usage is TRBJ2-1; 8 positions match TRBD2. V lost 3 bases and J lost 6; bases outside the gene matches: 13. This CDR3 is 17 amino acids long. The V gene's germline CDR1 is SGHDN and CDR2 FVKESK. The CDR3 protein is CASSQPAGALSTNEQFF. DNA of the CDR3: TGTGCCAGCAGCCAGCCAGCGGGAGCCCTCTCTACCAATGAGCAGTTCTTC.

This clonotype was observed at least ten times. The chain links TRBV20-1 to TRBJ2-1; 13 bases line up with TRBD2. The V segment lost 3 bases and the J segment 8 bases; nucleotides outside the gene matches: 7. The CDR3 has 15 amino acids. Germline V gene sequence: CDR1 DFQATT, CDR2 SNEGSKA (reference sequence). The CDR3 region is CSASHGLAGVHEQFF. DNA of the CDR3: TGCAGTGCTAGCCACGGACTAGCGGGAGTGCATGAGCAGTTCTTC.

This clonotype was seen repeatedly, ten times or more. J is TRBJ2-5 and V is TRBV6-1; 8 bases agree with TRBD2. The CDR3 contains 13 residues. Germline V gene data show CDR1 as MNHNS and CDR2 as SASEGT. Germline trimming cut 6 bases from V and 5 bases from J; bases unmatched to any gene: 5. CDR3 protein: CASRREGIETQYF. In nucleotides, the CDR3 is TGTGCCAGCAGACGGGAGGGGATTGAGACCCAGTACTTC.